This is a list of T cell receptor beta chains from one sample in a study of blood T cell repertoires in COVID-19. Sequencing used immunoSEQ multiplex PCR; TCRdb keeps in-frame clones, though not all of them. The top ten clones hold around 4.4% of a sample with hundreds of thousands of clones, around 88% of them seen once. What was sequenced was peripheral blood. Every receptor here comes from a woman in her twenties or thirties with acute or convalescent COVID-19. Each CDR3 is given with its conserved first and last residue. Each record gives: D gene, V gene, J gene, CDR3 protein. D genes are given only for firm matches.

>-|TRBV19|TRBJ1-2
CATRRDSNYGYTF
>-|TRBV4-1|TRBJ2-2
CASRRQVNTGELFF
>TRBD1|TRBV28|TRBJ1-4
CASNAGDRRWANEKLFF
>TRBD1|TRBV5-4|TRBJ1-3
CASSRTGTGNTIYF
>TRBD2|TRBV2|TRBJ2-5
CASSSSGGGQETQYF
>TRBD1|TRBV14|TRBJ1-1
CASSLRGRGQWDTEAFF
>-|TRBV28|TRBJ2-1
CASSLNQGGLDEQFF
>-|TRBV3-1/TRBV3-2|TRBJ1-1
CASTTVVGNTEAFF
>-|TRBV19|TRBJ1-2
CASSSQGNYGYTF
>-|TRBV28|TRBJ1-1
CASSRATGLKEAFF
>TRBD1|TRBV30|TRBJ2-7
CASGQGSYEQYF
>TRBD1|TRBV27|TRBJ2-5
CASSDRDRGLLETQYF
>-|TRBV21-1|TRBJ2-1
CASSKDLAGAYREQFF
>-|TRBV7-8|TRBJ2-5
CASSLSGRLQETQYF
>-|TRBV6-1|TRBJ1-2
CASSEDGYRDYGYTF
>TRBD1|TRBV6-5|TRBJ1-6
CASSSTGLGNSPLHF